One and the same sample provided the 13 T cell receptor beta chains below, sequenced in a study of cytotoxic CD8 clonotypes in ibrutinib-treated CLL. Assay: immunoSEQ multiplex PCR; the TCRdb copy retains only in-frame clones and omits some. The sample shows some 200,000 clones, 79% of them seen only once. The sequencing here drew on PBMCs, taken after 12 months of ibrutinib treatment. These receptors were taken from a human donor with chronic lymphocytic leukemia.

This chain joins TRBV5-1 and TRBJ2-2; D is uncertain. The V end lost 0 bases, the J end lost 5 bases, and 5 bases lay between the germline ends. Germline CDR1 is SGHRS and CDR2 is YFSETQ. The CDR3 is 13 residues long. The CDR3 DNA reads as TGCGCCAGCAGCTTGGATAGAACCGGGGAGCTGTTTTTT. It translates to CASSLDRTGELFF. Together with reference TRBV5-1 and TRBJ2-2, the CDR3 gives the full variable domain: KAGVTQTPRYLIKTRGQQVTLSCSPISGHRSVSWYQQTPGQGLQFLFEYFSETQRNKGNFPGRFSGRQFSNSRSEMNVSTLELGDSALYLCASSLDRTGELFFGEGSRLTVL.

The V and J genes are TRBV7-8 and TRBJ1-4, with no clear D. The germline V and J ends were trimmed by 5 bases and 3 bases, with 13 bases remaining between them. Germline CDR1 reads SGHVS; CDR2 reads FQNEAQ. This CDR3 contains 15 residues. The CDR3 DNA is TGTGCCAGCAGCCTCCCCAGCGGATCTAATGAAAAACTGTTTTTT. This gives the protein CASSLPSGSNEKLFF.

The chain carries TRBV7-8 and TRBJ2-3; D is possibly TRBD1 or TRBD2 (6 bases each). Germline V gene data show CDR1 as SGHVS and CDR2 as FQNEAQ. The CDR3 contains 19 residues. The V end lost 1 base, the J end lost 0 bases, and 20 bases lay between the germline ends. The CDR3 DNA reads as TGTGCCAGCAGCTTAGGGTTGGGGGGCGCATTATATAGCACAGATACGCAGTATTTT. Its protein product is CASSLGLGGALYSTDTQYF.

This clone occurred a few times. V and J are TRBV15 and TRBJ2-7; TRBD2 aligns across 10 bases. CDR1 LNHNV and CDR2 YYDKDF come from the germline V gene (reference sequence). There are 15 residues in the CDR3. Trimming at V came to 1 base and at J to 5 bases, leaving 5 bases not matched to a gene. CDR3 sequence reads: CATSRALAGVDEQYF. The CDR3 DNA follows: TGTGCCACCAGCAGAGCCCTAGCGGGAGTCGACGAGCAGTACTTC.

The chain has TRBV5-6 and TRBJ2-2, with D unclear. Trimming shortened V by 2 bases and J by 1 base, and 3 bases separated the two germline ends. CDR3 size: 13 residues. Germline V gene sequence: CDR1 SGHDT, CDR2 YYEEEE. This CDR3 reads CASSFQNTGELFF. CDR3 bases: TGTGCCAGCAGCTTCCAGAACACCGGGGAGCTGTTTTTT.

The CDR3 nucleotides read TGTGCCAGCAGCGCCCCGGGTAACTATGGCTACACCTTC. It specifies CASSAPGNYGYTF. The chain is built from TRBV6-1 and TRBJ1-2, with D unclear. Germline CDR1 MNHNS, CDR2 SASEGT. Deletions cut 6 bases from V and 1 base from J, with 9 bases between. This CDR3 is 13 amino acids long.

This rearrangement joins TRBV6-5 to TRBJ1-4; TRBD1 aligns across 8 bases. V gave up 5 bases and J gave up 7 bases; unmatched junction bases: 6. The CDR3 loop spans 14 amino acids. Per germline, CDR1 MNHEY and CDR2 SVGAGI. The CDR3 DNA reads TGTGCCAGCAGTCTTCGACAGGGGTTTGAAAAACTGTTTTTT. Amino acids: CASSLRQGFEKLFF.

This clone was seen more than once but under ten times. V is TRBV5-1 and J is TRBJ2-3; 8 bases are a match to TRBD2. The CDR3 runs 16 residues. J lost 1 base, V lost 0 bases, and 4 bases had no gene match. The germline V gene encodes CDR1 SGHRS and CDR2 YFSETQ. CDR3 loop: CASSLAAGGRTDTQYF. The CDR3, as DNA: TGCGCCAGCAGCTTGGCCGCGGGGGGCCGCACAGATACGCAGTATTTT.

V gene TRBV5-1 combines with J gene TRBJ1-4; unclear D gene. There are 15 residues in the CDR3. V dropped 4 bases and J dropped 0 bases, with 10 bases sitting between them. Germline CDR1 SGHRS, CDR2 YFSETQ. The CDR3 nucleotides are TGCGCCAGCAGCGGAGGACCTGCAACTAATGAAAAACTGTTTTTT. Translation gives CASSGGPATNEKLFF. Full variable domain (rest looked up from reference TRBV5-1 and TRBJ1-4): KAGVTQTPRYLIKTRGQQVTLSCSPISGHRSVSWYQQTPGQGLQFLFEYFSETQRNKGNFPGRFSGRQFSNSRSEMNVSTLELGDSALYLCASSGGPATNEKLFFGSGTQLSVL.

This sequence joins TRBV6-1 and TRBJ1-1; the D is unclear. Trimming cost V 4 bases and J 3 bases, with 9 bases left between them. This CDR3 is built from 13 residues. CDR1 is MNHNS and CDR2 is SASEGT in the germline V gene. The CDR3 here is CASSVQRDTEAFF. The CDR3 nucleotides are TGTGCCAGCAGTGTGCAGAGGGACACTGAAGCTTTCTTT.

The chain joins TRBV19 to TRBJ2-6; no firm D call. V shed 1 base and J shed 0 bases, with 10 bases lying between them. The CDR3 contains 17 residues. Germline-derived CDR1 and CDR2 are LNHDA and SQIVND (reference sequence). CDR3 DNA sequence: TGTGCCAGTAGTATAGGGGTCGCGCTCTCTGGGGCCAACGTCCTGACTTTC. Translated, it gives CASSIGVALSGANVLTF.

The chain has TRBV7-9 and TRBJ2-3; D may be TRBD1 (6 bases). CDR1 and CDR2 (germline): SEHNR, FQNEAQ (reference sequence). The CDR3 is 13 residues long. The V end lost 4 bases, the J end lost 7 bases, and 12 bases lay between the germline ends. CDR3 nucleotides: TGTGCCAGCAGCTCCAGGGGATATAATACGCAGTATTTT. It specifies CASSSRGYNTQYF. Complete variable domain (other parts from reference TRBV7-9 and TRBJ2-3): DTGVSQNPRHKITKRGQNVTFRCDPISEHNRLYWYRQTLGQGPEFLTYFQNEAQLEKSRLLSDRFSAERPKGSFSTLEIQRTEQGDSAMYLCASSSRGYNTQYFGPGTRLTVL.

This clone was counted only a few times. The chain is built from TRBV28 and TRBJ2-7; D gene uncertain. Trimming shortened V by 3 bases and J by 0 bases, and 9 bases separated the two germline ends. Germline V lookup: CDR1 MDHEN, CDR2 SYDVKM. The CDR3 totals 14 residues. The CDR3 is CASSFRLNSYEQYF. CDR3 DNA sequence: TGTGCCAGCAGTTTCAGACTCAACTCCTACGAGCAGTACTTC.